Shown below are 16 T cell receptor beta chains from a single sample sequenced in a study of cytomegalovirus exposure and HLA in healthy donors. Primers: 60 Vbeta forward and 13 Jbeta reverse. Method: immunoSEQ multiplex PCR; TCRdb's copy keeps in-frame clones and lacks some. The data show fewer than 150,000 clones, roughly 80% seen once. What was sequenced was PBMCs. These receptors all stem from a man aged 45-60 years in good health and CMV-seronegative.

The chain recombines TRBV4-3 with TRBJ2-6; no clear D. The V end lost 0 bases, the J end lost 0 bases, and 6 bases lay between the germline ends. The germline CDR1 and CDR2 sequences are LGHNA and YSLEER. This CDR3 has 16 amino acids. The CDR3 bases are TGCGCCAGCAGCCAAGAAGGAGTCTCTGGGGCCAACGTCCTGACTTTC. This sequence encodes CASSQEGVSGANVLTF.

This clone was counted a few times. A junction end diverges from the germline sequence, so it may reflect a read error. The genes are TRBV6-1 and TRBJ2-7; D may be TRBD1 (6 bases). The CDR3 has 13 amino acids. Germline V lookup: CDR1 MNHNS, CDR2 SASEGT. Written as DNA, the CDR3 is TGTGCCGCAGGGGCAGGGGAGATCTACGCGCAGTACTTC. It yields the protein CAAGAGEIYAQYF.

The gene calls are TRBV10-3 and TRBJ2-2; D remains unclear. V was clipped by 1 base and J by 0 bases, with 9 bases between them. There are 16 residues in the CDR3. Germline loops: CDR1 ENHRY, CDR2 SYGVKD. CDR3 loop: CAISELGTTNTGELFF. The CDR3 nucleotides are TGTGCCATCAGTGAGTTGGGCACAACGAACACCGGGGAGCTGTTTTTT.

CDR3 loop: CASSRLFGARDTHDGGYTF. DNA for the CDR3: TGTGCCAGCAGCCGCCTTTTTGGCGCCCGGGACACCCATGATGGTGGCTACACCTTC. The chain is built from TRBV5-4 and TRBJ1-2; D is possibly TRBD1 (6 bases). The length of the CDR3 is 19 residues. Looked up from germline, CDR1 is SGHNT and CDR2 is YYREEE (reference sequence). The V end lost 4 bases, the J end lost 7 bases, and 32 bases lay between the germline ends.

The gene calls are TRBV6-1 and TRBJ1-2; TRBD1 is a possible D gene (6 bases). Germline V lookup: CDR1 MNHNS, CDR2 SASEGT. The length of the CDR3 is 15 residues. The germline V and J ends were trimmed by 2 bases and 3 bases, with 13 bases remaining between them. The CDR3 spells CASSESPGDYYGYTF. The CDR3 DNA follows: TGTGCCAGCAGTGAATCGCCAGGGGATTACTATGGCTACACCTTC.

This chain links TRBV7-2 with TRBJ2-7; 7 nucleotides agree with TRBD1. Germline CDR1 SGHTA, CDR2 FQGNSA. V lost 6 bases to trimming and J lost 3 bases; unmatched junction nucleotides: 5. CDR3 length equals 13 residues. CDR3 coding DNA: TGTGCCAGCAGGCCCGCAGGGGGCTACGAGCAGTACTTC. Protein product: CASRPAGGYEQYF.

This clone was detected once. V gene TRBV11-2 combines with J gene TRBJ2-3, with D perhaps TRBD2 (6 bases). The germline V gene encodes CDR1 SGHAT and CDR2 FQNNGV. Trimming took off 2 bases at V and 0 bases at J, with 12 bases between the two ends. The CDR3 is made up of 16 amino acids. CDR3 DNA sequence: TGTGCCAGCAGCTTAACTAGCTCAACTAGCACAGATACGCAGTATTTT. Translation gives CASSLTSSTSTDTQYF.

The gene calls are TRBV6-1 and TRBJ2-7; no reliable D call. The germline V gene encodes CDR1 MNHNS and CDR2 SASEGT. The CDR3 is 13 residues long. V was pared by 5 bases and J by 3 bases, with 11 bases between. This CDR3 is CASSSRLDYEQYF. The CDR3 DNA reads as TGTGCCAGCAGTTCGAGACTGGACTACGAGCAGTACTTC.

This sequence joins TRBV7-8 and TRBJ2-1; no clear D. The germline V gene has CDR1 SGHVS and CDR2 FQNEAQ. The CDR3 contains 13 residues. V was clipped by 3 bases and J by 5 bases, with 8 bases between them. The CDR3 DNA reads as TGTGCCAGCAGCTTCGGGTCTCACAATGAGCAGTTCTTC. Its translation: CASSFGSHNEQFF. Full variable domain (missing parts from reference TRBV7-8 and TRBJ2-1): GAGVSQSPRYKVAKRGQDVALRCDPISGHVSLFWYQQALGQGPEFLTYFQNEAQLDKSGLPSDRFFAERPEGSVSTLKIQRTQQEDSAVYLCASSFGSHNEQFFGPGTRLTVL.

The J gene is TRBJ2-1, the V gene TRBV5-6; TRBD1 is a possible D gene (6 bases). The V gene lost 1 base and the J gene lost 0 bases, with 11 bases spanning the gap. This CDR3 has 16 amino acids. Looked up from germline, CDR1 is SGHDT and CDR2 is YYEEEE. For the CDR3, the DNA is TGTGCCAGCAGCTTGAGGCAGGGGAGCTCCTACAATGAGCAGTTCTTC. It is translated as CASSLRQGSSYNEQFF.

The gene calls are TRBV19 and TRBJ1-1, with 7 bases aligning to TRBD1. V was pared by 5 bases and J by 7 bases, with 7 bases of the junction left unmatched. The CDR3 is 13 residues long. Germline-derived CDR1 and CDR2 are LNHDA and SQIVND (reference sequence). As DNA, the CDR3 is TGTGCCAGTAGTGAACTTTGGGACAGTGAAGCTTTCTTT. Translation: CASSELWDSEAFF.

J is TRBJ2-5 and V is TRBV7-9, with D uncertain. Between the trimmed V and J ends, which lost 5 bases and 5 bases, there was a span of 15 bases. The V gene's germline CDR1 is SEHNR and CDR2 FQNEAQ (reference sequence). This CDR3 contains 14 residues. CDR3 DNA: TGTGCCAGCAGCCTTCCTAAACAGTTGGAGACCCAGTACTTC. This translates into CASSLPKQLETQYF.

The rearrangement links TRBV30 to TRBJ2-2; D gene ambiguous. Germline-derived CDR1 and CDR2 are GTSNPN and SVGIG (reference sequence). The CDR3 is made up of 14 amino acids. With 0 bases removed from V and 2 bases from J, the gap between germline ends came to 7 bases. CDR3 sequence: CAWSVQSNTGELFF. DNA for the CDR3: TGTGCCTGGAGTGTACAAAGTAACACCGGGGAGCTGTTTTTT. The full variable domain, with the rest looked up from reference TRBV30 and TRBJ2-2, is SQTIHQWPATLVQPVGSPLSLECTVEGTSNPNLYWYRQAAGRGLQLLFYSVGIGQISSEVPQNLSASRPQDRQFILSSKKLLLSDSGFYLCAWSVQSNTGELFFGEGSRLTVL.

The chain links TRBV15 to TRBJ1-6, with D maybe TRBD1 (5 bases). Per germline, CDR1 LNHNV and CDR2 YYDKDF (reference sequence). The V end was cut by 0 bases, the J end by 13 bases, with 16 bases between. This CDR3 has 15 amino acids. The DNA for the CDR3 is TGTGCCACCAGCAGAGATAGGCAGGGCAGGTGGCCCCTCCACTTT. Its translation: CATSRDRQGRWPLHF. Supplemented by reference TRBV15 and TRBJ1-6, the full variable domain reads DAMVIQNPRYQVTQFGKPVTLSCSQTLNHNVMYWYQQKSSQAPKLLFHYYDKDFNNEADTPDNFQSRRPNTSFCFLDIRSPGLGDTAMYLCATSRDRQGRWPLHFGNGTRLTVT.

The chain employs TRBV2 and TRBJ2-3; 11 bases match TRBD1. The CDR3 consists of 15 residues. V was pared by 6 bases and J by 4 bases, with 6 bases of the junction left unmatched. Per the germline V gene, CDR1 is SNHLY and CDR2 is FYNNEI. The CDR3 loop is CASRGTGGLADTQYF. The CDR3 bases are TGTGCCAGCAGAGGGACAGGGGGTTTGGCAGATACGCAGTATTTT.

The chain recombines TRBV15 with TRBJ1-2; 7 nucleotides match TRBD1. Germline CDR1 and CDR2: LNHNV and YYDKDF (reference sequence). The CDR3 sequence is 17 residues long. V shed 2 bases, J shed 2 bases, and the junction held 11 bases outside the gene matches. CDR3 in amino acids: CATSRSQGTKGNYGYTF. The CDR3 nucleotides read TGTGCCACCAGCAGATCACAGGGGACGAAAGGCAACTATGGCTACACCTTC.